This T cell receptor (beta chain) was sequenced for a study of CD4 T cells in relation to SARS-CoV-2 and coronaviruses. As for the study in general: Of the patients, 8 or 9 were male, 4 female, two Hispanic. Shared crossreactive spike epitopes were mapped to their HLA restriction.

Germline CDR1 is MNHNS and CDR2 is SASEGT. The CDR3 consists of 15 residues. Germline trimming cut 2 bases from V and 8 bases from J; bases unmatched to any gene: 5. Assay: immunoSEQ multiplex PCR; the TCRdb copy retains only in-frame clones and omits some. The sample includes about 43,000 clones, over 70% of them seen just once. Concerning this clone itself: Its specificity is not known.

Findings and limits, study-wide: Culture-expanded clones reflect memory recall rather than primary priming during culture. This crossreactivity analysis covered spike protein alone, no other viral proteins.

Sequencing was performed on naive CD4+ T cells from PBMCs, cultured in vitro. Subset noted: naive CD4+ T cells isolated by negative enrichment. This TCR was sampled from an adult with COVID-19. The chain uses TRBV6-1 and TRBJ1-4; 10 nucleotides align to TRBD1. The CDR3 nucleotides are TGTGCCAGCAGTGAACTGGGGACAGGGGTGGAAAAACTGTTTTTT. Amino acids: CASSELGTGVEKLFF.